A single T cell receptor beta chain is shown here with its context. The antigen it recognizes is unknown. No much larger clonotype is one base removed from it; base qualities were not supplied. The sample originates from a study of T cell responses to AZD1222 COVID-19 vaccine (dated by TCRdb to about 2021). About the full investigation: AZD1222 recipients given second doses at about 4 weeks or at about 12 weeks were pooled, since spike-specific TCR depth and breadth were not found to differ between the two schedules. A total of just over 230 trial participants underwent TCR sequencing, of whom more than 200 had received two doses of AZD1222 and about 25 had received two doses of the MenACWY control vaccine. Enrollment into the trials was organized by age into subgroups of 18-55, 56-69 and 70-plus years, and those subgroups contained roughly 150, 30 and 60 TCR-sequenced participants, respectively. What the study reported, not specific to this receptor: Most participants were white British and females outnumbered males, and the authors suggested that clonal diversity may have been underestimated. Nearly half of unique spike-specific TCRs reportedly recognized epitopes outside regions mutated in the B.1.351 and B.1.1.7 variants. After two AZD1222 doses, spike-specific TCR breadth and depth were significantly higher than at day 0 and than in MenACWY recipients. No day 14 peak-response samples were available, so repertoires were characterized only after the peak T cell response. Only 5 to 7 AZD1222 recipients were SARS-CoV-2 seropositive at baseline, limiting conclusions about previously exposed vaccinees. In the small 56-69-year group, the increase in depth fell short of significance, most likely because of low power. Vaccine-associated CD4 TCRs spanned the whole spike protein, with dominant responses in regions 160-218 and 743-854.

The germline V gene (reference sequence) yields PRHDT for CDR1 and FYEKMQ for CDR2. From V the trimming removes 5 bases and from J it removes 0 bases, while the gene matches leave 12 bases of the junction unaccounted for. Counted from cysteine to phenylalanine, this CDR3 has 18 amino acids. Only CDR3 DNA is held: 54 bases, read in frame from base 1. The CDR3 regions of human TCRbeta chains were subjected to immunosequencing. As for the original processing: Repertoire TCRs were matched against a reference library of SARS-CoV-2-specific TCRs generated with the MIRA antigen-specificity platform. Breadth was defined as the fraction of unique TCRs that were SARS-CoV-2-associated. Depth was defined as the fraction of total T cells that were SARS-CoV-2-associated. Using the MIRA data, every spike-specific TCR was mapped to the spike region that the TCR reacted to and assigned to either a CD4 or a CD8 class. Log10-transformed breadth and depth values were compared by one-way ANOVA with Sidak's multiple comparisons tests. This is the immuneACCESS table as TCRdb keeps it, with only in-frame sequences that have V and J called. A part of the clones is gone; compared with another copy, unresolved V genes explain less than half, and the rest is unexplained. Clone size and V and J calls were adopted from that table, with D and trimming inferred from the DNA. The sample has roughly 110,000 clones on record, roughly 90% of them singletons. The ten largest clonotypes hold around 6.7% of the sample.

The meaning of the sample's time point label: baseline before first vaccination. Vaccinee samples came from UK trials COV001 and COV002, including a single-blind randomized controlled phase 2/3 trial of AZD1222 (ChAdOx1 nCoV-19) in healthy adults. For TCRbeta chain sequencing, PBMC samples were collected from trial participants at day 0 and at day 28 after the second dose. The receptor comes from an adult in good health. Sequencing was performed on peripheral blood, taken on day 0 of AZD1222 vaccination. The chain links TRBV13 with TRBJ1-3; the central 8 bases match TRBD1. The CDR3 loop reads CASSGTGVLQPSGNTIYF. At the DNA level, the sequence is TGTGCCAGCAGCGGGACAGGAGTTCTCCAGCCCTCTGGAAACACCATATATTTT.